The 11 T cell receptor beta chains given below trace back to one sample, sequenced in a study of blood T cells in healthy people across ages. It was with a sample-barcoded 5' primer and a J-beta primer mix that a second PCR of about 6 to 12 cycles was run. MiXCR was run by TCRdb on the 5' RACE reads, yielding one entry per CDR3 protein. The table has about 1,800,000 distinct CDR3 sequences, about 30% seen once; the top ten hold about 7.7%. The sample was blood. The origin of the receptors is a young woman in good health.

This clonotype was counted between two and nine times. The J gene is TRBJ1-1, the V gene TRBV7-2, with TRBD1 matching over 11 bases. Looked up from germline, CDR1 is SGHTA and CDR2 is FQGNSA. J was trimmed by 4 bases and V by 5 bases; bases with no gene match: 6. CDR3 length: 15 residues. The CDR3 DNA follows: TGTGCCAGCAGCGAGCGGACAGGGGGCCGCACTGAAGCTTTCTTT. Protein product: CASSERTGGRTEAFF.

About this clonotype itself: Germline and junction disagree at one end, which may indicate a read error. V and J are TRBV28 and TRBJ2-3; no reliable D call. CDR3 length: 14 amino acids. The germline V gene has CDR1 MDHEN and CDR2 SYDVKM. DNA for the CDR3: TGTACCAGCAGTTTACCTCCTCCCTCCGTTACGCAGTATTTT. It yields the protein CTSSLPPPSVTQYF.

This clonotype was counted between two and nine times. V is TRBV28 and J is TRBJ2-2, with D possibly being TRBD2 (6 bases). CDR1 is MDHEN, CDR2 SYDVKM, per germline. This CDR3 contains 12 residues. With 5 bases removed from V and 6 bases from J, the gap between germline ends came to 7 bases. The CDR3 bases are TGTGCCAGCAGTGGGGACTCCGGGGAGCTGTTTTTT. The encoded protein is CASSGDSGELFF.

As to this clonotype: This may stem from a read error, because a much larger clone lies one nucleotide away. This CDR3 is CSPGETGCTKNIQYF. In DNA form, the CDR3 reads TGCAGCCCTGGGGAGACAGGGTGTACCAAAAACATTCAGTACTTC. The chain has TRBV29-1 and TRBJ2-4; the match to TRBD1 covers 7 bases. The ends lost 8 bases at V and 2 bases at J; junction bases unmatched: 12. The CDR3 has 15 residues. Germline assignment: CDR1 SQVTM and CDR2 ANQGSEA.

This clonotype was counted between two and nine times. V gene TRBV25-1 combines with J gene TRBJ2-1; D uncertain. This CDR3 is built from 16 residues. Looked up from germline, CDR1 is MGHDK and CDR2 is SYGVNS. The germline V and J ends were trimmed by 2 bases and 0 bases, with 11 bases remaining between them. DNA of the CDR3: TGTGCCAGCAGTGAAGTTGATTGGAGCTCCTACAATGAGCAGTTCTTC. It yields the protein CASSEVDWSSYNEQFF.

Concerning this clonotype: Since a much larger clone is just one base distant, this may be a read error. The rearrangement joins TRBV7-8 to TRBJ2-1, with 11 bases that match TRBD2. The J call may not be correct, given that the DNA end is closer to TRBJ2-7. Germline-derived CDR1 and CDR2 are SGHVS and FQNEAQ. CDR3 length: 17 amino acids. CDR3 protein: CASSLAGYTSGSNEQYF. CDR3 nucleotides: TGTGCCAGCAGCTTAGCAGGTTACACTAGCGGGAGTAATGAGCAGTACTTC.

This clonotype appeared many times. The rearrangement uses TRBV4-3 and TRBJ2-1; a weak D match, TRBD1 (6 bases). The germline gives CDR1 LGHNA, CDR2 YSLEER. V dropped 4 bases and J dropped 3 bases, with 10 bases sitting between them. The CDR3 contains 14 residues. The CDR3 DNA reads TGCGCCAGCAGCCCCCGGGACATCTACAATGAGCAGTTCTTC. It is translated as CASSPRDIYNEQFF.

This clonotype was seen ten or more times. J is TRBJ2-5 and V is TRBV7-2; no reliable D call. Trimming removed 7 bases at V and 5 bases at J, with 8 bases between. Germline V gene data show CDR1 as SGHTA and CDR2 as FQGNSA. The CDR3 extends over 11 amino acids. The CDR3, as DNA: TGTGCCAGCACCCAGGCCGAGACCCAGTACTTC. It codes for CASTQAETQYF.

This chain links TRBV7-2 with TRBJ1-5, with D possibly being TRBD1 (6 bases). Germline CDR1 and CDR2: SGHTA and FQGNSA. Trimming shortened V by 6 bases and J by 2 bases, and 14 bases separated the two germline ends. CDR3 length equals 15 residues. The CDR3 DNA is TGTGCCAGCAGGGTTCGTGGGGGCGGCAATCAGCCCCAGCATTTT. Encoded protein: CASRVRGGGNQPQHF.

This clonotype appeared many times. This rearrangement joins TRBV12-3 or TRBV12-4 to TRBJ1-2, with 7 bases identical to TRBD1. With 4 bases clipped from V and 4 bases from J, the junction kept 3 bases outside the gene matches. The length of the CDR3 is 13 residues. CDR3 coding DNA: TGTGCCAGCAGTTCTAACAGGGGCTATGGCTACACCTTC. Translated, it gives CASSSNRGYGYTF.

The V call is TRBV12-3 or TRBV12-4, the J call TRBJ2-4; TRBD2 matches 10 bases. This CDR3 is built from 17 residues. The V segment lost 4 bases and the J segment 2 bases; nucleotides outside the gene matches: 8. The CDR3 nucleotides are TGTGCCAGCAGTTCTCTAGCGGGAGCCGGACCCAAAAACATTCAGTACTTC. Translation gives CASSSLAGAGPKNIQYF.